This entry concerns a single T cell receptor beta chain. The antigen remains undetermined. One end of the junction does not line up with germline, which may come from a read error. The data were obtained in a study of breast tumors, draining lymph nodes, adjacent tissues. General study findings and limits: Tumor and nontumor repertoires were significantly more similar in luminal-like than in basal-like breast cancer. Tumor TCR diversity was below lymph nodes but above nontumor tissue.

The CDR3 is 17 residues long. The germline gives CDR1 SGHTA, CDR2 FQGNSA. TCRdb fed the multiplex PCR reads into MiXCR, producing one record per CDR3 protein. The repertoire holds more than 50,000 distinct CDR3 sequences, under 55% seen once, with roughly a tenth in the top ten. The sample comprised breast tumor tissue. The origin of this receptor is a female donor with breast cancer. Some clones in this sample may be carry-over from other donors' samples. V is TRBV7-2 and J is TRBJ2-1; 12 nucleotides align to TRBD2. The CDR3 nucleotides read TGTGTCAGCAGCTTAGGGGGGACTAGCGGGCAAGGGAATGAGCAGCTCTTC. This translates into CVSSLGGTSGQGNEQLF. The full variable domain, with the rest looked up from reference TRBV7-2 and TRBJ2-1, is GAGVSQSPSNKVTEKGKDVELRCDPISGHTALYWYRQSLGQGLEFLIYFQGNSAPDKSGLPSDRFSAERTGGSVSTLTIQRTQQEDSAVYLCVSSLGGTSGQGNEQLFGPGTRLTVL.